The 16 T cell receptor beta chains below all came from one sample that was sequenced in a study of vaccination and CD4 T cells after COVID-19. TCRdb reprocessed the PCR reads with MiXCR, giving one entry per CDR3 protein. Among about 15,000 distinct CDR3 sequences listed, 65% to 70% were seen once. The starting material was CD4+ T cells from blood, obtained after SARS-CoV-2 vaccination. Receptor source: a human donor who had recovered from COVID-19.

The chain joins TRBV30 to TRBJ1-6; D gene uncertain. This CDR3 is built from 14 residues. Trimming took 0 bases from V and 7 from J, leaving 10 bases between them. The germline CDR1 and CDR2 sequences are GTSNPN and SVGIG (reference sequence). The CDR3 DNA sequence: TGTGCCTGGAGTGTACTTTCTCCGAATTCACCCCTCCACTTT. This sequence encodes CAWSVLSPNSPLHF. The whole variable domain, filled in from reference TRBV30 and TRBJ1-6, reads SQTIHQWPATLVQPVGSPLSLECTVEGTSNPNLYWYRQAAGRGLQLLFYSVGIGQISSEVPQNLSASRPQDRQFILSSKKLLLSDSGFYLCAWSVLSPNSPLHFGNGTRLTVT.

V gene TRBV20-1 combines with J gene TRBJ2-1; 12 bases map to TRBD2. V shed 2 bases, J shed 7 bases, and the junction held 3 bases outside the gene matches. The CDR3 runs to 14 residues. Germline CDR1 and CDR2: DFQATT and SNEGSKA (reference sequence). The CDR3 region is CSARTSGRLNEQFF. CDR3 nucleotide sequence: TGCAGTGCTAGAACTAGCGGGAGGTTAAATGAGCAGTTCTTC.

In this sample, this clonotype turned up a few times. This chain connects TRBV7-6 to TRBJ1-6; D perhaps matches TRBD1 (5 bases). This CDR3 contains 15 residues. V lost 0 bases and J 9 bases, leaving 12 bases between the germline ends. In germline, CDR1 is SGHVS, CDR2 FNYEAQ. The CDR3 nucleotides are TGTGCCAGCAGCTTAGCGGCAGGGACGGGTTCACCCCTCCACTTT. It translates to CASSLAAGTGSPLHF.

The CDR3, as DNA: TGCGCCAGCAGCCAAGGTGCAGATAGGGCCAAAAACATTCAGTACTTC. It yields the protein CASSQGADRAKNIQYF. The V and J genes are TRBV4-1 and TRBJ2-4; D gene ambiguous. V was shortened by 1 base and J by 1 base, with 11 bases between the two germline ends. Germline lookup yields CDR1 MGHRA and CDR2 YSYEKL. The CDR3 sequence is 16 residues long.

This sequence joins TRBV2 and TRBJ1-5, with 8 bases lining up with TRBD1. The V segment lost 6 bases and the J segment 3 bases; nucleotides outside the gene matches: 10. CDR3 length: 16 amino acids. Per the germline V gene, CDR1 is SNHLY and CDR2 is FYNNEI. The CDR3 DNA reads TGTGCCAGCAGGGAAACCGGGACAGGAGTCAATCAGCCCCAGCATTTT. This translates into CASRETGTGVNQPQHF. Full variable domain (remainder filled in from reference TRBV2 and TRBJ1-5): EPEVTQTPSHQVTQMGQEVILRCVPISNHLYFYWYRQILGQKVEFLVSFYNNEISEKSEIFDDQFSVERPDGSNFTLKIRSTKLEDSAMYFCASRETGTGVNQPQHFGDGTRLSIL.

J is TRBJ1-1 and V is TRBV20-1, with D unresolved. The ends were cut back, 3 bases at V and 6 bases at J, with 14 bases in the middle. The CDR3 is made up of 13 amino acids. CDR1 DFQATT and CDR2 SNEGSKA come from the germline V gene (reference sequence). The CDR3 loop reads CSASPRPSAEAFF. CDR3 coding DNA: TGCAGTGCTAGCCCTAGGCCCTCGGCTGAAGCTTTCTTT.

The chain couples TRBV10-3 to TRBJ1-2; D ambiguous. This CDR3 has 13 residues. The V end lost 8 bases, the J end lost 3 bases, and 13 bases lay between the germline ends. The germline V gene has CDR1 ENHRY and CDR2 SYGVKD. CDR3 bases: TGTGCCATCTGCCCTGGGTGGGACTATGGCTACACCTTC. Amino acid sequence: CAICPGWDYGYTF.

V gene TRBV20-1 combines with J gene TRBJ1-4; unclear D gene. There are 12 residues in the CDR3. Trimming cost V 5 bases and J 7 bases, with 11 bases left between them. Germline V gives CDR1 DFQATT, CDR2 SNEGSKA (reference sequence). The DNA of the CDR3 is TGCAGTGCTCGTCGAAGGATTGAAAAACTGTTTTTT. This sequence encodes CSARRRIEKLFF.

The V call is TRBV2, the J call TRBJ2-2; D gene ambiguous. In germline, CDR1 is SNHLY, CDR2 FYNNEI. V lost 4 bases, J lost 7 bases, and 10 bases lay in between. CDR3 length: 13 amino acids. The CDR3 DNA follows: TGTGCCAGCAGTGCCCAGTTTGGCGGGGAGCTGTTTTTT. Translation: CASSAQFGGELFF.

The rearrangement joins TRBV20-1 to TRBJ2-1; D gene uncertain. Germline values: CDR1 DFQATT, CDR2 SNEGSKA (reference sequence). The CDR3 runs 9 residues. The CDR3 reads CSVENEQFF. The CDR3 coding sequence is TGCAGCGTAGAGAATGAGCAGTTCTTC.

The genes are TRBV5-4 and TRBJ2-1; 8 nucleotides match TRBD2. The V gene end was trimmed by 3 bases and the J gene end by 2 bases; junction bases not matched to a gene: 10. The V gene's germline CDR1 is SGHNT and CDR2 YYREEE (reference sequence). This CDR3 has 17 residues. CDR3 amino acids: CASSSPTGGYTYNEQFF. The DNA for the CDR3 is TGTGCCAGCAGCTCCCCTACGGGAGGGTACACCTACAATGAGCAGTTCTTC.

This clonotype was detected only a few times. The J gene is TRBJ1-5, the V gene TRBV20-1; 9 bases are shared with TRBD1. The V gene's germline CDR1 is DFQATT and CDR2 SNEGSKA (reference sequence). The length of the CDR3 is 13 residues. V was pared by 5 bases and J by 6 bases, with 5 bases of the junction left unmatched. CDR3 sequence reads: CSAGGQGSQPQHF. The CDR3 coding sequence is TGCAGTGCTGGGGGACAGGGAAGTCAGCCCCAGCATTTT.

This clonotype has a handful of counts. The chain uses TRBV7-2 and TRBJ2-3; the match to TRBD1 covers 10 bases. The CDR3 contains 15 residues. The germline V gene has CDR1 SGHTA and CDR2 FQGNSA. The ends lost 5 bases at V and 7 bases at J; junction bases unmatched: 9. The CDR3 DNA sequence: TGTGCCAGCAGCACACGACAGGGGGCTGGAAATACGCAGTATTTT. Its protein product is CASSTRQGAGNTQYF.

V and J are TRBV20-1 and TRBJ2-7; TRBD2 agrees at 8 bases. After removal of 1 base from V and 0 bases from J, the junction contained 5 bases not matched to a gene. Germline CDR1 reads DFQATT; CDR2 reads SNEGSKA (reference sequence). The CDR3 is 15 residues long. In nucleotides, the CDR3 is TGCAGTGCTAGAGCTGCTAGCGGGCCCTCCTACGAGCAGTACTTC. As protein: CSARAASGPSYEQYF.

This clonotype was detected once. The CDR3 DNA reads as TGTGCCAGCAGTCTTACCGCCCCATTGTATGGCTACACCTTC. It codes for CASSLTAPLYGYTF. The chain recombines TRBV28 with TRBJ1-2; D unresolved. Germline V CDR1 and CDR2: MDHEN, SYDVKM. This CDR3 has 14 amino acids. Trimming pared 5 bases from V and 5 bases from J, leaving 15 bases between.

V is TRBV7-6 and J is TRBJ2-7, with D possibly TRBD1 on 8 matching bases. CDR1 is SGHVS and CDR2 is FNYEAQ in the germline V gene. V lost 5 bases to trimming and J lost 5 bases, with 16 bases between them. This CDR3 has 14 amino acids. CDR3 loop: CASSQRGQVNEQYF. The CDR3, as DNA: TGTGCCAGCAGCCAGCGGGGACAGGTGAACGAGCAGTACTTC.